These 3 T cell receptor beta chains share one sample of origin, sequenced in a study of CD8 T cells in ankylosing spondylitis. General study findings and limits: A motif of 7 or 8 highly homologous TCR beta variants was seen as apparently characteristic of ankylosing spondylitis blood.

TCRdb itself ran the 5' RACE reads through MiXCR, one entry per CDR3 protein. The data show roughly 470,000 distinct CDR3 sequences, more than 25% seen once. The antigens these receptors bind are not known. Sequenced: blood, either unsorted or a sorted T cell fraction (not recorded which). The receptors derive from a male donor with ankylosing spondylitis.

The chain couples TRBV7-6 to TRBJ1-3, with D tentatively TRBD1 (6 bases). Germline CDR1 and CDR2: SGHVS and FNYEAQ. V was cut by 4 bases and J by 0 bases, with 16 bases left in between. This CDR3 has 17 residues. The CDR3 loop is CASSSQGLGHSGNTIYF. The CDR3 DNA reads TGTGCCAGCAGCTCCCAGGGGCTGGGCCACTCTGGAAACACCATATATTTT.

The chain uses TRBV12-3 or TRBV12-4 and TRBJ1-3, with unresolved D. V lost 6 bases, J lost 4 bases, and 13 bases lay in between. The CDR3 is 14 residues long. CDR3 region: CASRIGMWGNTIYF. CDR3 bases: TGTGCCAGCAGAATAGGGATGTGGGGAAACACCATATATTTT.

The CDR3 DNA is TGCGCCAGCAGCTTGGAGGCGAGCCCGAACACTGAAGCTTTCTTT. It translates to CASSLEASPNTEAFF. The rearrangement links TRBV5-1 to TRBJ1-1; no clear D gene. Trimming stripped 0 bases from V and 1 base from J, with 10 bases between. Germline assignment: CDR1 SGHRS and CDR2 YFSETQ. CDR3 length equals 15 residues.